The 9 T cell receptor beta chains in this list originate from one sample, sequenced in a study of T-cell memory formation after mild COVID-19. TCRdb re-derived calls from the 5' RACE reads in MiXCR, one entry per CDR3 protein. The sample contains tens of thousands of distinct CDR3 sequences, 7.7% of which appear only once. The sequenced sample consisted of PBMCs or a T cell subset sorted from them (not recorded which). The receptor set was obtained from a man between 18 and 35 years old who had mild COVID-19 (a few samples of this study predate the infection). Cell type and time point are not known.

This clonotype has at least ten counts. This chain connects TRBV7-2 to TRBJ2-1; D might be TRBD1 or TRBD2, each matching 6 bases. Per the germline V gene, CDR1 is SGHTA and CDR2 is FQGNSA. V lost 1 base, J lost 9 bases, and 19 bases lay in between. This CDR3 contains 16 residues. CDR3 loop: CASSLEFPGAGGEQFF. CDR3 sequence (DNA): TGTGCCAGCAGCTTAGAGTTTCCGGGGGCGGGCGGTGAGCAGTTCTTC.

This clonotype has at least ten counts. DNA of the CDR3: TGTGCCAGCAGCTTAGGGGCCAGGAACACTGAAGCTTTCTTT. Its protein is CASSLGARNTEAFF. The chain uses TRBV7-2 and TRBJ1-1; D unclear. V was pared by 1 base and J by 1 base, with 7 bases between. Germline-derived CDR1 and CDR2 are SGHTA and FQGNSA. The CDR3 sequence is 14 residues long.

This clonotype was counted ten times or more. CDR3 DNA sequence: TGCGCCAGCAGCCCCAGAACCGGGACAGGGTACAATGAGCAGTTCTTC. It encodes CASSPRTGTGYNEQFF. V gene TRBV4-3 combines with J gene TRBJ2-1; 9 nucleotides agree with TRBD1. The length of the CDR3 is 16 residues. Trimming at V came to 4 bases and at J to 4 bases, leaving 8 bases not matched to a gene. CDR1 and CDR2 from the germline V gene are LGHNA and YSLEER.

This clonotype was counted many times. CDR3 in DNA: TGTGCCAGTAAACAGGGCGCCTATGGCTACACCTTC. Its translation is CASKQGAYGYTF. The chain links TRBV19 to TRBJ1-2, with D perhaps TRBD1 (6 bases). V lost 7 bases to trimming and J lost 4 bases, with 10 bases between them. The CDR3 runs to 12 residues. CDR1 LNHDA and CDR2 SQIVND come from the germline V gene (reference sequence).

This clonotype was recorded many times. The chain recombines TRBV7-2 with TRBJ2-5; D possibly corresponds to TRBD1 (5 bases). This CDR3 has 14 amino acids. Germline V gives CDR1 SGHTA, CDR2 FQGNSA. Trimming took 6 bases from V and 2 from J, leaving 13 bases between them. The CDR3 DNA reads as TGTGCCAGCAGGTTCAAGGGGCCTCAAGAGACCCAGTACTTC. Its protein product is CASRFKGPQETQYF.

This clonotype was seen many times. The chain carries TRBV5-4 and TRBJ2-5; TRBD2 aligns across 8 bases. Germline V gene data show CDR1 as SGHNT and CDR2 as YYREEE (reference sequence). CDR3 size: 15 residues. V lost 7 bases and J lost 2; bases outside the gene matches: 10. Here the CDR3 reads CASSSGQAGQETQYF. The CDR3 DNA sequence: TGTGCCAGCTCTAGCGGGCAGGCCGGTCAAGAGACCCAGTACTTC.

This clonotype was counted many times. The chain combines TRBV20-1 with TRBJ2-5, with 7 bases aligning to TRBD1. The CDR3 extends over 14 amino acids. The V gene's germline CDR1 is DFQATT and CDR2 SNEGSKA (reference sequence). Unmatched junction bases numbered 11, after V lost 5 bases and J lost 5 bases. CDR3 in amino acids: CSARRGSNWETQYF. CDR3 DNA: TGCAGTGCTCGCAGGGGGAGCAATTGGGAGACCCAGTACTTC.

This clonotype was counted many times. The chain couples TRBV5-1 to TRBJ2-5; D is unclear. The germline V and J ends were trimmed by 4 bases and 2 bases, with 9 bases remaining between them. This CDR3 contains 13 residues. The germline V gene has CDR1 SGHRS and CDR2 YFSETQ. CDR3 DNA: TGCGCCAGCAGCATGATAGTACAAGAGACCCAGTACTTC. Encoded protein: CASSMIVQETQYF.

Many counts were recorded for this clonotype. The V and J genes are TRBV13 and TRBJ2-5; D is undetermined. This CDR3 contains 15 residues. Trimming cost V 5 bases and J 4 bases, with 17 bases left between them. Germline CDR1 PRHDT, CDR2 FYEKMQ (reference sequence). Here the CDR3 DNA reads TGTGCCAGCAGCCCCCGGGCCTTCGTTGGAGAGACCCAGTACTTC. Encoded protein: CASSPRAFVGETQYF.